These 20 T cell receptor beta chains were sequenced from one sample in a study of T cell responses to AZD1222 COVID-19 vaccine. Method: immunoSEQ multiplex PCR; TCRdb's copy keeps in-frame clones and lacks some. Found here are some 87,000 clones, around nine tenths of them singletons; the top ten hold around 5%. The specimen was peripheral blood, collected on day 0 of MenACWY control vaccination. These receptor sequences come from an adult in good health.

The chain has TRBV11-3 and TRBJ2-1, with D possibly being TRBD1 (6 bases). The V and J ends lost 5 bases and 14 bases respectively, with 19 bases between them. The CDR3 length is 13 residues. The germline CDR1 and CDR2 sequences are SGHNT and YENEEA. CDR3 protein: CASSQSAGERKFF. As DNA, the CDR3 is TGTGCCAGCAGCCAGTCGGCAGGGGAAAGGAAGTTCTTC.

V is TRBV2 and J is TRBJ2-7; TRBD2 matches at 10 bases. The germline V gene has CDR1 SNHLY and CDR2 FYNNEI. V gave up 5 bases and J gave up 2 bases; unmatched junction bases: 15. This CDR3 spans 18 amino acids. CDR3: CASSSLAGVFGATYEQYF. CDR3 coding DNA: TGTGCCAGCAGTTCCCTAGCGGGAGTTTTCGGGGCAACCTACGAGCAGTACTTC.

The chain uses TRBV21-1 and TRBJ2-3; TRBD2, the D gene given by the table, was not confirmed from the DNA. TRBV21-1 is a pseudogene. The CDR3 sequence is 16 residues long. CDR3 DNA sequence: TGTGCCAGCAGCAGCCCGCTAGCGGGGGACGGGGATACGCAGTATTTT. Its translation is CASSSPLAGDGDTQYF.

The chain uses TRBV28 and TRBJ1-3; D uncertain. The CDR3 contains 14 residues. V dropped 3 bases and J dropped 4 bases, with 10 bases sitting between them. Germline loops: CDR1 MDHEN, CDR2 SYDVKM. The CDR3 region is CASSFGQLGNTIYF. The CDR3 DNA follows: TGTGCCAGCAGTTTTGGTCAGCTAGGAAACACCATATATTTT.

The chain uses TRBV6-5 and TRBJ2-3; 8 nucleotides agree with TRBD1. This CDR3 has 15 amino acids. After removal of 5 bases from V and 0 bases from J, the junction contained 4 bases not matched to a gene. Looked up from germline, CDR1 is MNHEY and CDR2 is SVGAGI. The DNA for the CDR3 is TGTGCCAGCAGTACAGGGGGTCTGAGCACAGATACGCAGTATTTT. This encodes CASSTGGLSTDTQYF.

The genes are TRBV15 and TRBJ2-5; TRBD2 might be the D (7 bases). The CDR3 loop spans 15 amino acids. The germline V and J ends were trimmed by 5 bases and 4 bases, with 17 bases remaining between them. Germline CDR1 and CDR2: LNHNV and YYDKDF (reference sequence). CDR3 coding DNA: TGTGCCACCAGCGCCTCCCGGAGGGGGGGAGAGACCCAGTACTTC. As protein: CATSASRRGGETQYF.

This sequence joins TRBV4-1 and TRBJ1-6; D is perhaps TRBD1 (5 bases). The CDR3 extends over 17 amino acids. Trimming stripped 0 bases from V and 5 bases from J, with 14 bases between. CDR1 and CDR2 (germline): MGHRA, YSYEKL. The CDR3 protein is CASSQEVDSSDNSPLHF. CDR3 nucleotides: TGCGCCAGCAGCCAAGAAGTAGACAGCAGTGATAATTCACCCCTCCACTTT.

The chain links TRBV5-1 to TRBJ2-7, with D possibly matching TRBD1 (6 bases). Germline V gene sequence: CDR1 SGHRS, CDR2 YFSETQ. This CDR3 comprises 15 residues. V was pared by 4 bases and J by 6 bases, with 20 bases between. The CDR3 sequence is CASSGQGYPEAEQYF. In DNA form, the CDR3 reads TGCGCCAGCAGCGGCCAGGGGTACCCGGAGGCCGAGCAGTACTTC. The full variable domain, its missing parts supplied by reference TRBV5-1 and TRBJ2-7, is KAGVTQTPRYLIKTRGQQVTLSCSPISGHRSVSWYQQTPGQGLQFLFEYFSETQRNKGNFPGRFSGRQFSNSRSEMNVSTLELGDSALYLCASSGQGYPEAEQYFGPGTRLTVT.

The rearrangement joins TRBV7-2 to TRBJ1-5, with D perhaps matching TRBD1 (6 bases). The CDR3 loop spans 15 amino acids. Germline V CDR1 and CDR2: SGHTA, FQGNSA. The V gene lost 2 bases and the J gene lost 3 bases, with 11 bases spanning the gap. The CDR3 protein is CASSLTTGINQPQHF. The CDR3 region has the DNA TGTGCCAGCAGCTTAACGACAGGAATCAATCAGCCCCAGCATTTT.

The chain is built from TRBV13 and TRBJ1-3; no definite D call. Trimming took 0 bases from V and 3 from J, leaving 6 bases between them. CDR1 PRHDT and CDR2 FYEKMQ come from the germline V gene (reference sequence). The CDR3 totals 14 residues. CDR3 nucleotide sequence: TGTGCCAGCAGCTTAGGGGGCGGTGGAAACACCATATATTTT. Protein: CASSLGGGGNTIYF.

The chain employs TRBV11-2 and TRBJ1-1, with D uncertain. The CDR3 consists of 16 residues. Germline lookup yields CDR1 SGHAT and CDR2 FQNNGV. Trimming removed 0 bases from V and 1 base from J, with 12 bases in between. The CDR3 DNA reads TGTGCCAGCAGCTTAGATCGACGGATTACGAACACTGAAGCTTTCTTT. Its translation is CASSLDRRITNTEAFF.

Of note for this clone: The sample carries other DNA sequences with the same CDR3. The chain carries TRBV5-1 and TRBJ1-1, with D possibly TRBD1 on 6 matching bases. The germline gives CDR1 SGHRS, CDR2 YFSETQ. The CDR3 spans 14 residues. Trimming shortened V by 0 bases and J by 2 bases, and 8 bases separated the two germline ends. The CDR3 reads CASSLGTANTEAFF. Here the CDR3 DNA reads TGCGCCAGCAGCTTGGGGACAGCTAACACTGAAGCTTTCTTT.

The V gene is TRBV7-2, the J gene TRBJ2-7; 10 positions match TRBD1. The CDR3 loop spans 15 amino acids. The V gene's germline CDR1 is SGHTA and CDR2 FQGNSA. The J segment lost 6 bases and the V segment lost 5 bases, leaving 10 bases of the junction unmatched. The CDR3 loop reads CASSAPGTGVREQYF. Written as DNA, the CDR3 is TGTGCCAGCAGCGCCCCCGGGACAGGGGTTCGCGAGCAGTACTTC. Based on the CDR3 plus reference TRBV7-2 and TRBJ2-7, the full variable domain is GAGVSQSPSNKVTEKGKDVELRCDPISGHTALYWYRQSLGQGLEFLIYFQGNSAPDKSGLPSDRFSAERTGGSVSTLTIQRTQQEDSAVYLCASSAPGTGVREQYFGPGTRLTVT.

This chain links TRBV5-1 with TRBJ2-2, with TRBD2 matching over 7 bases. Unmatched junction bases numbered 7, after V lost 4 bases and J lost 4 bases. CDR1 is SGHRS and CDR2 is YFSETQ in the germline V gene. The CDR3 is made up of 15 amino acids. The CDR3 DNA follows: TGCGCCAGCAGCGGTGCGGGAGTAGCCACCGGGGAGCTGTTTTTT. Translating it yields CASSGAGVATGELFF.

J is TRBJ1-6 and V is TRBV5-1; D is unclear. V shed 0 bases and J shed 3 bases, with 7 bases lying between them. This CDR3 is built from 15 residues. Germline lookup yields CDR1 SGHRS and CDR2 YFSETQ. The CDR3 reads CASSLDGSYNSPLHF. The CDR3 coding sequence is TGCGCCAGCAGCTTGGATGGCAGCTATAATTCACCCCTCCACTTT.

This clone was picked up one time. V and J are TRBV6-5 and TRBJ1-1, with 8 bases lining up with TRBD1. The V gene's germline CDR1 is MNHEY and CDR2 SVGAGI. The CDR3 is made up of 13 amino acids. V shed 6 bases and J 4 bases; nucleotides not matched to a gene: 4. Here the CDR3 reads CASRDRAATEAFF. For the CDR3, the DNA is TGTGCCAGCAGGGACAGGGCTGCCACTGAAGCTTTCTTT.

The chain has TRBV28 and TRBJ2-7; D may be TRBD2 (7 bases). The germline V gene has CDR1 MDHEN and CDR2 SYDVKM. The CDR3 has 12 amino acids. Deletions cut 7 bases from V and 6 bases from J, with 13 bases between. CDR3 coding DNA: TGTGCCAGCACATGGGGGGGGGCCGAGCAGTACTTC. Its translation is CASTWGGAEQYF.

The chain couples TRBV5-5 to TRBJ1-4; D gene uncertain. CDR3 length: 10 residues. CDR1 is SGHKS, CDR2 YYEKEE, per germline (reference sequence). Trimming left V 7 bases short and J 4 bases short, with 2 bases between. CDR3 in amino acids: CASGNEKLFF. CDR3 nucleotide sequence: TGTGCCAGCGGTAATGAAAAACTGTTTTTT.

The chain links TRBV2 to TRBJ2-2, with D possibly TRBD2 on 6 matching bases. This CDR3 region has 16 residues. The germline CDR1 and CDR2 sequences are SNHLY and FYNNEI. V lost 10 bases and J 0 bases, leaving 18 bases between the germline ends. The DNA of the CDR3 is TGTGCCACCCAGGGTAGGGGACTCGCGAACACCGGGGAGCTGTTTTTT. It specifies CATQGRGLANTGELFF.

The CDR3, as DNA: TGTGCCATCAGTACAGGGGGAGCGAACACCGGGGAGCTGTTTTTT. Protein product: CAISTGGANTGELFF. The chain is built from TRBV10-3 and TRBJ2-2, with 8 bases fitting TRBD1. The J segment lost 0 bases and the V segment lost 5 bases, leaving 2 bases of the junction unmatched. The CDR3 runs to 15 residues. The germline CDR1 and CDR2 sequences are ENHRY and SYGVKD.